The next 30 T cell receptor beta chains were all read from a single sample in a study of low-dose radiotherapy and immunotherapy resistance in tumors. Time point reported: before trial treatment. With a constant-region primer and a V-primer adapter, TCRs were subjected to roughly 18 PCR cycles of amplification. TCRdb re-called the reads with MiXCR, one entry per CDR3 protein. The table records tens of thousands of distinct CDR3 sequences, 12% of them present only once. Specimen: PBMCs, collected before treatment. These TCRs come from a female donor with ovarian cancer.

This clonotype was found many times. V and J are TRBV29-1 and TRBJ1-3, with D uncertain. The CDR3 is 12 amino acids. From germline, CDR1 is SQVTM and CDR2 ANQGSEA. With 2 bases removed from V and 0 bases from J, the gap between germline ends came to 2 bases. In DNA form, the CDR3 reads TGCAGCGTTGAAACCTCTGGAAACACCATATATTTT. Protein product: CSVETSGNTIYF.

This clonotype was seen repeatedly, ten times or more. V gene TRBV19 combines with J gene TRBJ1-5, with D perhaps matching TRBD1 (6 bases). The CDR3 covers 15 residues. Per germline, CDR1 LNHDA and CDR2 SQIVND (reference sequence). V was trimmed by 3 bases and J by 7 bases, leaving 16 bases between them. The CDR3, as DNA: TGTGCCAGTAGTATTAGGCCAGGGGTCGGACAGCCCCAGCATTTT. This codes for CASSIRPGVGQPQHF.

This clonotype occurred many times. The chain combines TRBV5-1 with TRBJ2-7; 7 nucleotides match TRBD1. The CDR3 spans 15 residues. The ends lost 4 bases at V and 3 bases at J; junction bases unmatched: 10. Germline values: CDR1 SGHRS, CDR2 YFSETQ. The CDR3 sequence: CASSPSGQGDYEQYF. CDR3 nucleotide sequence: TGCGCCAGCAGCCCCTCCGGTCAGGGGGACTACGAGCAGTACTTC. The full variable domain, completed using reference TRBV5-1 and TRBJ2-7, is KAGVTQTPRYLIKTRGQQVTLSCSPISGHRSVSWYQQTPGQGLQFLFEYFSETQRNKGNFPGRFSGRQFSNSRSEMNVSTLELGDSALYLCASSPSGQGDYEQYFGPGTRLTVT.

This clonotype was recorded many times. The chain combines TRBV30 with TRBJ2-7; D remains unclear. V was shortened by 2 bases and J by 4 bases, with 6 bases between the two germline ends. The CDR3 loop spans 11 amino acids. Per the germline V gene, CDR1 is GTSNPN and CDR2 is SVGIG (reference sequence). In DNA form, the CDR3 reads TGTGCCTGGAGTTCGGATTACGAGCAGTACTTC. Translation: CAWSSDYEQYF.

In this sample, this clonotype turned up many times. This sequence joins TRBV6-2 or TRBV6-3 and TRBJ2-3, with 7 bases aligning to TRBD2. The CDR3 spans 14 residues. The germline V gene encodes CDR1 MNHEY and CDR2 SVGEGT. The V gene end was trimmed by 2 bases and the J gene end by 4 bases; junction bases not matched to a gene: 3. CDR3 bases: TGTGCCAGCAGTTACGGTACTAGCGCAGATACGCAGTATTTT. Its translation is CASSYGTSADTQYF.

This clonotype was found many times. V is TRBV5-5 and J is TRBJ1-1; D is uncertain. The CDR3 totals 14 residues. Per the germline V gene, CDR1 is SGHKS and CDR2 is YYEKEE (reference sequence). V lost 4 bases, J lost 3 bases, and 13 bases lay in between. CDR3 amino acids: CASSIGPLYTEAFF. The CDR3 coding sequence is TGTGCCAGCAGCATAGGGCCCTTGTACACTGAAGCTTTCTTT. The complete variable domain, with remaining parts taken from reference TRBV5-5 and TRBJ1-1, reads DAGVTQSPTHLIKTRGQQVTLRCSPISGHKSVSWYQQVLGQGPQFIFQYYEKEERGRGNFPDRFSARQFPNYSSELNVNALLLGDSALYLCASSIGPLYTEAFFGQGTRLTVV.

The sample holds many counts of this clonotype. V usage is TRBV7-8 and J usage is TRBJ2-1; D is perhaps TRBD1 (6 bases). V was cut by 5 bases and J by 7 bases, with 12 bases left in between. Per germline, CDR1 SGHVS and CDR2 FQNEAQ. The CDR3 is made up of 13 amino acids. CDR3 sequence (DNA): TGTGCCAGCAGCCTCCGCCAGGGGAATGAGCAGTTCTTC. Translated, it gives CASSLRQGNEQFF. The full variable domain, completed using reference TRBV7-8 and TRBJ2-1, is GAGVSQSPRYKVAKRGQDVALRCDPISGHVSLFWYQQALGQGPEFLTYFQNEAQLDKSGLPSDRFFAERPEGSVSTLKIQRTQQEDSAVYLCASSLRQGNEQFFGPGTRLTVL.

Notes on this clonotype: This sequence is one base from a far larger clone and is likely a read error. V is TRBV27 and J is TRBJ1-2; D may be TRBD1 (6 bases). V was clipped by 11 bases and J by 4 bases, with 17 bases between them. Germline values: CDR1 MNHEY, CDR2 SMNVEV (reference sequence). The CDR3 is made up of 13 amino acids. The DNA of the CDR3 is TGTGCCGCCGGGGGACAATACAGCTATGGCTACACCTTC. Protein: CAAGGQYSYGYTF.

Many counts were recorded for this clonotype. The gene calls are TRBV19 and TRBJ2-1, with 10 bases matching TRBD2. V was clipped by 3 bases and J by 14 bases; unmatched bases: 10. This CDR3 has 14 amino acids. Germline V CDR1 and CDR2: LNHDA, SQIVND (reference sequence). The CDR3 coding sequence is TGTGCCAGTAGTATCAGAGTAGCGGGAGGAGAGGAGTTCTTC. Residues: CASSIRVAGGEEFF. The full variable domain, completed using reference TRBV19 and TRBJ2-1, is DGGITQSPKYLFRKEGQNVTLSCEQNLNHDAMYWYRQDPGQGLRLIYYSQIVNDFQKGDIAEGYSVSREKKESFPLTVTSAQKNPTAFYLCASSIRVAGGEEFFGPGTRLTVL.

This clonotype was observed at least ten times. This chain joins TRBV7-3 and TRBJ1-6; 7 bases fit TRBD1. Unmatched junction bases numbered 7, after V lost 5 bases and J lost 9 bases. CDR3 size: 14 residues. Germline values: CDR1 SGHTA, CDR2 FQGTGA. DNA of the CDR3: TGTGCCAGCAGCCAGGGGGTTTTGGGTTCACCCCTCCACTTT. Protein: CASSQGVLGSPLHF.

Ten or more counts support this clonotype. The chain links TRBV29-1 to TRBJ2-7; D not resolved. Trimming removed 4 bases at V and 7 bases at J, with 20 bases between. CDR3 length: 14 amino acids. Germline V gene data show CDR1 as SQVTM and CDR2 as ANQGSEA. The CDR3 is CSVVADPTSGEQYF. As DNA, the CDR3 is TGCAGCGTTGTGGCAGACCCCACCTCTGGGGAGCAGTACTTC.

This clonotype was counted many times. The CDR3 DNA is TGCAGTGCTAGTGCTAGTATGGAGACCCAGTACTTC. Amino acids: CSASASMETQYF. This chain uses TRBV20-1 with TRBJ2-5; unclear D gene. V lost 3 bases and J lost 5, with 10 bases in between. The CDR3 totals 12 residues. Per the germline V gene, CDR1 is DFQATT and CDR2 is SNEGSKA (reference sequence).

This clonotype has a count of ten or more. J is TRBJ2-2 and V is TRBV18; the match to TRBD1 covers 11 bases. Germline V gives CDR1 KGHSH, CDR2 LQKENI. This CDR3 comprises 15 residues. The V segment lost 5 bases and the J segment 4 bases; nucleotides outside the gene matches: 3. CDR3 region: CASSSGTGGTGELFF. Written as DNA, the CDR3 is TGTGCCAGCTCATCCGGGACAGGGGGCACCGGGGAGCTGTTTTTT.

V and J are TRBV28 and TRBJ2-5; no definite D call. Trimming stripped 6 bases from V and 5 bases from J, with 13 bases between. Germline V gene sequence: CDR1 MDHEN, CDR2 SYDVKM. The CDR3 totals 13 residues. CDR3 protein: CASRTEERETQYF. The DNA for the CDR3 is TGTGCCAGCAGAACAGAGGAGAGGGAGACCCAGTACTTC.

This clonotype was counted many times. The chain carries TRBV10-2 and TRBJ2-2, with 9 bases lining up with TRBD2. Germline V gives CDR1 WSHSY, CDR2 SAAADI. CDR3 length: 14 amino acids. CDR3 sequence reads: CAAGGGADTGELFF. The CDR3 region has the DNA TGCGCAGCGGGGGGTGGTGCCGATACCGGGGAGCTGTTTTTT.

J is TRBJ2-1 and V is TRBV29-1; 7 nucleotides match TRBD1. The CDR3 has 12 residues. CDR1 is SQVTM, CDR2 ANQGSEA, per germline. Trimming cost V 7 bases and J 8 bases; bases outside gene matches: 8. CDR3 DNA: TGCAGCGCCAACAGGGGAAAAGATGAGCAGTTCTTC. Its translation is CSANRGKDEQFF.

This clonotype was seen at least ten times. The chain links TRBV12-3 or TRBV12-4 to TRBJ2-5; no reliable D call. This CDR3 has 11 amino acids. Trimming shortened V by 5 bases and J by 1 base, and 2 bases separated the two germline ends. The CDR3: CASSVQETQYF. As DNA, the CDR3 is TGTGCCAGCAGTGTCCAAGAGACCCAGTACTTC.

There are many counts of this clonotype. DNA of the CDR3: TGTGCCAGCAGTGAGGAGGGGATGGACTATGGCTACACCTTC. Translation gives CASSEEGMDYGYTF. This rearrangement joins TRBV2 to TRBJ1-2, with a possible D match to TRBD1 (5 bases). CDR3 size: 14 residues. V lost 3 bases to trimming and J lost 3 bases, with 11 bases between them. Germline V gene data show CDR1 as SNHLY and CDR2 as FYNNEI.

At least ten counts were recorded for this clonotype. This chain joins TRBV29-1 and TRBJ1-2, with D maybe TRBD1 (6 bases). From germline, CDR1 is SQVTM and CDR2 ANQGSEA. The CDR3 is 13 amino acids. The ends were cut back, 3 bases at V and 7 bases at J, with 15 bases in the middle. CDR3 residues: CSVDLRGPVGYTF. Here the CDR3 DNA reads TGCAGCGTTGACCTTCGGGGGCCGGTTGGCTACACCTTC.

This clonotype was detected ten times or more. The chain uses TRBV6-6 and TRBJ2-7; TRBD2 matches at 7 bases. The CDR3 is 17 amino acids. Losses at the gene ends were 2 bases for V and 4 bases for J; bases not matched to a gene: 14. CDR1 MNHNY and CDR2 SVGAGI come from the germline V gene (reference sequence). The CDR3: CASSYPLREGRVYEQYF. The CDR3 bases are TGTGCCAGCAGTTACCCCCTGAGGGAGGGCCGTGTTTACGAGCAGTACTTC.

A remark on this clonotype: A far larger clone is one nucleotide away, so this likely arose from a read error. The chain combines TRBV5-1 with TRBJ2-1; 8 nucleotides agree with TRBD2. J gave up 10 bases and V 5 bases, and 11 bases lay outside the gene matches. The germline V gene encodes CDR1 SGHRS and CDR2 YFSETQ. This CDR3 is built from 14 residues. The CDR3 protein is CASSFGLAGYEQFF. CDR3 DNA sequence: TGCGCCAGCAGTTTCGGACTAGCTGGGTACGAGCAGTTCTTC.

The chain links TRBV5-3 to TRBJ2-7; tentatively, D is TRBD2 (5 bases). TRBV5-3 is known as an ORF, though its function is uncertain. The CDR3 is made up of 14 amino acids. Trimming took off 8 bases at V and 2 bases at J, with 17 bases between the two ends. The CDR3 sequence is CASTRASGTYEQYF. DNA of the CDR3: TGTGCCAGCACTCGGGCCAGCGGCACCTACGAGCAGTACTTC.

This clonotype was found many times. J is TRBJ1-6 and V is TRBV9; no clear D gene. CDR3 length equals 13 residues. Between the trimmed V and J ends, which lost 0 bases and 5 bases, there was a span of 3 bases. CDR1 SGDLS and CDR2 YYNGEE come from the germline V gene. DNA of the CDR3: TGTGCCAGCAGCGTAGTAGATAATTCACCCCTCCACTTT. It encodes CASSVVDNSPLHF.

At least ten counts were recorded for this clonotype. J is TRBJ1-1 and V is TRBV4-1, with D possibly being TRBD1 (5 bases). Germline V gene sequence: CDR1 MGHRA, CDR2 YSYEKL. Trimming took 2 bases from V and 1 from J, leaving 11 bases between them. The CDR3 has 15 residues. In DNA, the CDR3 is TGCGCCAGCAGCCAATCCCGGACAACGAACACTGAAGCTTTCTTT. Its translation is CASSQSRTTNTEAFF.

This clonotype showed up many times. The chain is built from TRBV30 and TRBJ2-2; TRBD2 matches at 12 bases. Trimming took 0 bases from V and 7 from J; bases not matched to a gene: 9. The CDR3 runs 17 residues. Per germline, CDR1 GTSNPN and CDR2 SVGIG (reference sequence). CDR3 in amino acids: CAWSVPPSGGAHGELFF. In DNA, the CDR3 is TGTGCCTGGAGTGTACCGCCTAGCGGGGGGGCTCACGGGGAGCTGTTTTTT.

The gene calls are TRBV30 and TRBJ2-1, with 9 bases matching TRBD1. CDR3 length: 15 residues. Germline CDR1 is GTSNPN and CDR2 is SVGIG (reference sequence). V lost 3 bases, J lost 0 bases, and 3 bases stayed unmatched. Here the CDR3 reads CAWRATGGSYNEQFF. The CDR3 DNA follows: TGTGCCTGGAGGGCGACAGGGGGCTCCTACAATGAGCAGTTCTTC.

The chain employs TRBV5-6 and TRBJ2-1; tentatively, D is TRBD1 (6 bases). CDR3 length equals 16 residues. Germline V gives CDR1 SGHDT, CDR2 YYEEEE. The V gene lost 0 bases and the J gene lost 0 bases, with 10 bases spanning the gap. CDR3: CASSLGTGNSYNEQFF. CDR3 nucleotide sequence: TGTGCCAGCAGCTTGGGCACAGGGAACTCCTACAATGAGCAGTTCTTC. The full variable domain, with the rest looked up from reference TRBV5-6 and TRBJ2-1, is DAGVTQSPTHLIKTRGQQVTLRCSPKSGHDTVSWYQQALGQGPQFIFQYYEEEERQRGNFPDRFSGHQFPNYSSELNVNALLLGDSALYLCASSLGTGNSYNEQFFGPGTRLTVL.

This clonotype has at least ten counts. The chain recombines TRBV19 with TRBJ2-2, with D unresolved. The CDR3 is 13 residues long. V was clipped by 4 bases and J by 2 bases, with 5 bases between them. Germline V gene data show CDR1 as LNHDA and CDR2 as SQIVND (reference sequence). The DNA of the CDR3 is TGTGCCAGTAGTAAGCCTAACACCGGGGAGCTGTTTTTT. It yields the protein CASSKPNTGELFF.

In its sample, this clonotype was seen many times. The V and J genes are TRBV7-2 and TRBJ2-1; D gene uncertain. Trimming removed 3 bases at V and 2 bases at J, with 5 bases between. CDR1 and CDR2 from the germline V gene are SGHTA and FQGNSA. This CDR3 is 13 amino acids long. CDR3 residues: CASSFGPYNEQFF. As DNA, the CDR3 is TGTGCCAGCAGCTTCGGCCCCTACAATGAGCAGTTCTTC.

Only a few counts were recorded for this clonotype. This chain joins TRBV4-1 and TRBJ1-4; 10 bases agree with TRBD1. The CDR3 spans 14 residues. Germline V lookup: CDR1 MGHRA, CDR2 YSYEKL. Losses at the gene ends were 9 bases for V and 8 bases for J; bases not matched to a gene: 9. The CDR3 nucleotides are TGCGCCAGTACCTTGGGACAGGGGAAAGAAAAACTGTTTTTT. It is translated as CASTLGQGKEKLFF.